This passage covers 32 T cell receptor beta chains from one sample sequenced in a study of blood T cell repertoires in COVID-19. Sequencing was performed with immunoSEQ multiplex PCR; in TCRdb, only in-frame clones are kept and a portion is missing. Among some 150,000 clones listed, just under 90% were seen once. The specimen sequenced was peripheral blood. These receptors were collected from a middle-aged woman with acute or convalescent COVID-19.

The CDR3 spells CASSYSKAGAPRAFF. CDR3 bases: TGTGCCAGCAGTTACTCGAAGGCAGGGGCCCCAAGAGCTTTCTTT. The rearrangement uses TRBV6-2 or TRBV6-3 and TRBJ1-1, with a weak D call TRBD1 (6 bases). Trimming shortened V by 0 bases and J by 10 bases, and 18 bases separated the two germline ends. Germline lookup yields CDR1 MNHEY and CDR2 SVGEGT. The CDR3 contains 15 residues.

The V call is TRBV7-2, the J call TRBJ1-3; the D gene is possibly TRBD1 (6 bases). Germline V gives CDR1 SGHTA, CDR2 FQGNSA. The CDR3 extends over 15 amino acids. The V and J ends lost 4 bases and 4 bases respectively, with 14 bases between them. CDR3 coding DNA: TGTGCCAGCAGCTCTACCGCCGGGACAGGAAACACCATATATTTT. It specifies CASSSTAGTGNTIYF.

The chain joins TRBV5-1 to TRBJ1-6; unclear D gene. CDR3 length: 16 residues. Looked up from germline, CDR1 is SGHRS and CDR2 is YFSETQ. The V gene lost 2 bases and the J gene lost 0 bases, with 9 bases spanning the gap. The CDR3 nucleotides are TGCGCCAGCAGCTTCGGACTCAGCTCCTATAATTCACCCCTCCACTTT. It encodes CASSFGLSSYNSPLHF.

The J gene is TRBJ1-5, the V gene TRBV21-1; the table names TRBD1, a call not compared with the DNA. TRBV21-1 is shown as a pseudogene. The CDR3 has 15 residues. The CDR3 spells CASSKVNRVNQPQHF. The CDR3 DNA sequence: TGTGCCAGCAGCAAAGTAAACAGGGTTAATCAGCCCCAGCATTTT.

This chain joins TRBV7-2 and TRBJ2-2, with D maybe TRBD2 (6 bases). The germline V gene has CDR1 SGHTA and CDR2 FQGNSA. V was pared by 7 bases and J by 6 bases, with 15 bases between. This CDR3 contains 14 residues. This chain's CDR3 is CASTPREWSGELFF. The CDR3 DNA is TGTGCCAGCACCCCCCGGGAGTGGTCCGGGGAGCTGTTTTTT.

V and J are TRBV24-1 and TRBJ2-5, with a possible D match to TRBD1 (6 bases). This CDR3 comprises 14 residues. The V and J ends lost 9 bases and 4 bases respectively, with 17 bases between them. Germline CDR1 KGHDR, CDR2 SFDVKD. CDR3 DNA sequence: TGTGCCACCCATTGGGGGCTTGGGGGAGAGACCCAGTACTTC. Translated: CATHWGLGGETQYF.

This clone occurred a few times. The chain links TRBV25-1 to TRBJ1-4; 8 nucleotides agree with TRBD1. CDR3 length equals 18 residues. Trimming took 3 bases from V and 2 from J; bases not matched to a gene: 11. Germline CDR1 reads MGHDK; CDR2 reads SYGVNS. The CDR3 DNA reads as TGTGCCAGCAGTGACCCCGGACAGGGTTTGGTGACTAATGAAAAACTGTTTTTT. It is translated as CASSDPGQGLVTNEKLFF.

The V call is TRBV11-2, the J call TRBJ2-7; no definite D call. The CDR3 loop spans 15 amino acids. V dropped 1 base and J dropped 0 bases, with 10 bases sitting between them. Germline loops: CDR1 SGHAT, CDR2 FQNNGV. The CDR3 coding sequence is TGTGCCAGCAGCTTAGGGAGTACCCCCTCCTACGAGCAGTACTTC. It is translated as CASSLGSTPSYEQYF.

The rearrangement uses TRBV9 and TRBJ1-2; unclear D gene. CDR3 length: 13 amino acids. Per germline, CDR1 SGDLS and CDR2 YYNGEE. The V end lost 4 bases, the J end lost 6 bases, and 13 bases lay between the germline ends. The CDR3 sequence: CASSSEIPDGYTF. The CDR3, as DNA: TGTGCCAGCAGCTCCGAGATTCCCGATGGCTACACCTTC.

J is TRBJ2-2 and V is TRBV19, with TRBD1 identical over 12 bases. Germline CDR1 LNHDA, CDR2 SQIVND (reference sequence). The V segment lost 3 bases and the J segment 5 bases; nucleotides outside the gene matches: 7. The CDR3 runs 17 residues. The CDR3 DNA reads TGTGCCAGTAGTATGCATCGGGACAGGGGGCGAACCGGGGAGCTGTTTTTT. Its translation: CASSMHRDRGRTGELFF.

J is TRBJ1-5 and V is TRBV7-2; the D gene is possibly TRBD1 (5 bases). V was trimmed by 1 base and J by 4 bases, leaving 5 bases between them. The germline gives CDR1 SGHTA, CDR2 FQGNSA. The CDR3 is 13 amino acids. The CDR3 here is CASSLGQNQPQHF. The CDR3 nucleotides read TGTGCCAGCAGCTTAGGACAGAATCAGCCCCAGCATTTT.

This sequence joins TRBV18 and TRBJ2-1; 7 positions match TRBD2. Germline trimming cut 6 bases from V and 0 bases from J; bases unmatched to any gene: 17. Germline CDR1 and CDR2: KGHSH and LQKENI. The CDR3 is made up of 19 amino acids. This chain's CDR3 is CASSSTAGTTPSSYNEQFF. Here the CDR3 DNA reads TGTGCCAGCTCGTCCACGGCTGGGACTACCCCCAGCTCCTACAATGAGCAGTTCTTC.

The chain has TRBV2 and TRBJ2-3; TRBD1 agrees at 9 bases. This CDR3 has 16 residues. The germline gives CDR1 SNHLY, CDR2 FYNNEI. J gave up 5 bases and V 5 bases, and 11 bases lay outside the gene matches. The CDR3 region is CASSSGTGLSEDTQYF. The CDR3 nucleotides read TGTGCCAGCAGTTCCGGGACAGGGCTTTCGGAAGATACGCAGTATTTT.

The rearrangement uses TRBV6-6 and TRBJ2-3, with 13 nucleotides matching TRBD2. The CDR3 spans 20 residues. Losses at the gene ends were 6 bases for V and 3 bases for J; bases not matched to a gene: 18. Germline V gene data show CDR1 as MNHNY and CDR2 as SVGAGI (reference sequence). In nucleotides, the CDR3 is TGTGCCAGCAGCCGAGGGGGACTAGCGGGGTCCTATTGGGGGACAGATACGCAGTATTTT. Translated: CASSRGGLAGSYWGTDTQYF.

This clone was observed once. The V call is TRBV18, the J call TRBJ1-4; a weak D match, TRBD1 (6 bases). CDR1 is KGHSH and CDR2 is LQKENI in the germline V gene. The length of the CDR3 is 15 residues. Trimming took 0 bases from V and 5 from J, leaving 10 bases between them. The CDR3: CASSPPGTRNEKLFF. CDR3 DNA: TGTGCCAGCTCACCACCGGGGACACGAAATGAAAAACTGTTTTTT.

As DNA, the CDR3 is TGTGCCAGCAGTTTAGGAGTAGCGGGGGGGCCTGAGCAGTTCTTC. This encodes CASSLGVAGGPEQFF. The V call is TRBV28, the J call TRBJ2-1; 11 nucleotides match TRBD2. The germline gives CDR1 MDHEN, CDR2 SYDVKM. The length of the CDR3 is 15 residues. Trimming at V came to 2 bases and at J to 9 bases, leaving 6 bases not matched to a gene.

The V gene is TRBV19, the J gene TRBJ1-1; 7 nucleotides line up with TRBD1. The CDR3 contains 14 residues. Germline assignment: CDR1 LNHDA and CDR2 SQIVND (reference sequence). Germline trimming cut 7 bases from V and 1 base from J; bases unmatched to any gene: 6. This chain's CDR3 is CASKWGTANTEAFF. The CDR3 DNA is TGTGCCAGTAAGTGGGGGACAGCGAACACTGAAGCTTTCTTT.

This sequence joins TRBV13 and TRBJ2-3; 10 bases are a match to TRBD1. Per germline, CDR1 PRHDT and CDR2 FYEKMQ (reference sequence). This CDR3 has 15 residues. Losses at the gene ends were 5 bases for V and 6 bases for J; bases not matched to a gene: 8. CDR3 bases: TGTGCCAGCAGCCGACCGGGACAGGGGAGCGATACGCAGTATTTT. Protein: CASSRPGQGSDTQYF.

The chain's CDR3 is CASSQVYSGYYNEQFF. CDR3 bases: TGCGCCAGCAGCCAAGTTTATAGCGGGTACTACAATGAGCAGTTCTTC. The rearrangement links TRBV4-3 to TRBJ2-1; TRBD2 matches 7 bases. The V and J ends lost 1 base and 3 bases, in that order; junction bases with no gene match: 6. CDR1 LGHNA and CDR2 YSLEER come from the germline V gene. There are 16 residues in the CDR3.

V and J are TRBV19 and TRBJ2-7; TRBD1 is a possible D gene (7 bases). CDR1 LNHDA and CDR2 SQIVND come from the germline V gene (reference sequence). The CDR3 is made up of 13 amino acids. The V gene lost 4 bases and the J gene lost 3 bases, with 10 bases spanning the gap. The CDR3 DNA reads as TGTGCCAGTAGTACAGGGGGGAGCTACGAGCAGTACTTC. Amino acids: CASSTGGSYEQYF.

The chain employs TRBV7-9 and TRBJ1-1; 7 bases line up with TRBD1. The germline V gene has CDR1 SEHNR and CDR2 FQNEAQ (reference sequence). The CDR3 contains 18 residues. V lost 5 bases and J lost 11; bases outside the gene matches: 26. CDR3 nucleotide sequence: TGTGCCAGCAGCCGGCAAGGGGGCCTGGATAGCGTCCCGAGGCGGGCTTTCTTT. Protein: CASSRQGGLDSVPRRAFF. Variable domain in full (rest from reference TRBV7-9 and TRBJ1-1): DTGVSQNPRHKITKRGQNVTFRCDPISEHNRLYWYRQTLGQGPEFLTYFQNEAQLEKSRLLSDRFSAERPKGSFSTLEIQRTEQGDSAMYLCASSRQGGLDSVPRRAFFGQGTRLTVV.

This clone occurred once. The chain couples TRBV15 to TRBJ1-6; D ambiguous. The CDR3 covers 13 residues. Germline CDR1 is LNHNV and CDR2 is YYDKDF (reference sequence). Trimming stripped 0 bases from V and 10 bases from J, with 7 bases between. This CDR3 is CATSRDALSPLHF. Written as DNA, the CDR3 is TGTGCCACCAGCAGAGATGCACTGTCACCCCTCCACTTT.

This CDR3 is CAISESGTNSYEQYF. CDR3 nucleotides: TGTGCCATCAGTGAGTCCGGGACTAACTCCTACGAGCAGTACTTC. V usage is TRBV10-3 and J usage is TRBJ2-7, with 7 nucleotides matching TRBD2. Germline assignment: CDR1 ENHRY and CDR2 SYGVKD. J gave up 0 bases and V 0 bases, and 2 bases lay outside the gene matches. The CDR3 is made up of 15 amino acids.

The CDR3 DNA follows: TGTGCCAGCAGTCCCGGGGTGTGGGAAAAACTGTTTTTT. Amino acids: CASSPGVWEKLFF. This chain links TRBV28 with TRBJ1-4, with D unresolved. CDR1 is MDHEN, CDR2 SYDVKM, per germline. Trimming left V 5 bases short and J 8 bases short, with 12 bases between. The CDR3 contains 13 residues.

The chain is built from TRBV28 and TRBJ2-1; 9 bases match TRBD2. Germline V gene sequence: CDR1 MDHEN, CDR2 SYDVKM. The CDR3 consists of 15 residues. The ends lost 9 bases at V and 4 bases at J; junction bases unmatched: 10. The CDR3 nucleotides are TGTGCCAGTCTGGTGGCGGGGGGGTCTTACAATGAGCAGTTCTTC. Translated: CASLVAGGSYNEQFF.

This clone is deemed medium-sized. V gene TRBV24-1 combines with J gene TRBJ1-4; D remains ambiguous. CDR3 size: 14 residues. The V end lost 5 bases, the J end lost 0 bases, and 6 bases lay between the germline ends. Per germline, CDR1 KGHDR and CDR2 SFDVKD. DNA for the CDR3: TGTGCCACCAGTGCCCATGCAACTAATGAAAAACTGTTTTTT. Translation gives CATSAHATNEKLFF.

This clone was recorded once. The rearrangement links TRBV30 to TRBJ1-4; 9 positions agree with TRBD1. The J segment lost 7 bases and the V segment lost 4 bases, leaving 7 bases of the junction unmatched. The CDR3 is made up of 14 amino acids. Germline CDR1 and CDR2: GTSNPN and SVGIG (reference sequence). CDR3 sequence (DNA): TGTGCCTGGAACCCCGGGACAGGGAGTGAAAAACTGTTTTTT. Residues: CAWNPGTGSEKLFF.

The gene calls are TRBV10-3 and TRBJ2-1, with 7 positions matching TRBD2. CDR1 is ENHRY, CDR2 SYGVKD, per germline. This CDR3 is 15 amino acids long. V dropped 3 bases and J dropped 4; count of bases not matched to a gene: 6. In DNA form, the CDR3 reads TGTGCCATCAGTGAACCCGGGACTAAATACAATGAGCAGTTCTTC. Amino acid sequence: CAISEPGTKYNEQFF.

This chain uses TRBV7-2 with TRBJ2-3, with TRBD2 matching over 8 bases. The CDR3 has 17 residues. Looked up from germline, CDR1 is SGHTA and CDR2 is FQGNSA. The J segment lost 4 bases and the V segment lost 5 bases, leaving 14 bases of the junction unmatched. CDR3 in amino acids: CASSPYGGGLRPDTQYF. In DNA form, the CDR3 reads TGTGCCAGCAGCCCTTACGGGGGGGGACTCCGTCCAGATACGCAGTATTTT.

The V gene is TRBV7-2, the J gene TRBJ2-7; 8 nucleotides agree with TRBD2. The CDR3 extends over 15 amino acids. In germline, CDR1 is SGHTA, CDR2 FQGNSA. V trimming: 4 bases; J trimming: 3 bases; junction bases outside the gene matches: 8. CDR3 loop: CASSSQGTRNYEQYF. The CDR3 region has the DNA TGTGCCAGCAGCTCGCAGGGGACTAGGAACTACGAGCAGTACTTC.

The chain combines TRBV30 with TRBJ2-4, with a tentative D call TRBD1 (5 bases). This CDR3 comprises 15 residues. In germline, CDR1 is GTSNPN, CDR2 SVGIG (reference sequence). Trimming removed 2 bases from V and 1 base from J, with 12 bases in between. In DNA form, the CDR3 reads TGTGCCTGGAGTCAGCCCAGGGTGGCCAAAAACATTCAGTACTTC. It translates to CAWSQPRVAKNIQYF.

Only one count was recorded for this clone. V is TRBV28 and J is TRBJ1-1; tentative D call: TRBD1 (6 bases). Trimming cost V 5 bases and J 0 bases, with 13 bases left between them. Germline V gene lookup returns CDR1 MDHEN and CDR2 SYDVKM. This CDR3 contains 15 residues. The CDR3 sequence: CASSPWGQLNTEAFF. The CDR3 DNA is TGTGCCAGCAGTCCCTGGGGGCAGTTGAACACTGAAGCTTTCTTT.